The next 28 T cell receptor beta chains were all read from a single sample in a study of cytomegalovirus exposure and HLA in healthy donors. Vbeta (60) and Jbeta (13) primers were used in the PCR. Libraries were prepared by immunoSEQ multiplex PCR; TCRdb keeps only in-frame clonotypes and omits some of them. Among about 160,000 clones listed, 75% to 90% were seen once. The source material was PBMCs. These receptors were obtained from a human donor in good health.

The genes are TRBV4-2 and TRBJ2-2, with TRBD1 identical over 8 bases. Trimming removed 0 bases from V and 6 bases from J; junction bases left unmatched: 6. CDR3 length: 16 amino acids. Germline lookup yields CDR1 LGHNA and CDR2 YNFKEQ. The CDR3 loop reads CASSQDPQGASGELFF. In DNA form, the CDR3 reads TGTGCCAGCAGCCAAGATCCGCAGGGGGCCTCCGGGGAGCTGTTTTTT.

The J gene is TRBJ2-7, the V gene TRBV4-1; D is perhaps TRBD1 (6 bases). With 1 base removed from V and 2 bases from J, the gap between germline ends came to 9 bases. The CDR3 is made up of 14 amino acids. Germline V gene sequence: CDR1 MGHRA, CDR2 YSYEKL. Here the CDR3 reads CASSQVTGTYEQYF. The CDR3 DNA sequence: TGCGCCAGCAGCCAAGTGACAGGCACCTACGAGCAGTACTTC.

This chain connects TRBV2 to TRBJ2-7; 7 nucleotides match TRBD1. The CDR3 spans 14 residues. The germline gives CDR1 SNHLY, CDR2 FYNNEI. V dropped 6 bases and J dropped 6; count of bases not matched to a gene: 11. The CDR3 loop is CASRGLGQVTEQYF. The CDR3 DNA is TGTGCCAGCAGGGGCCTCGGACAGGTGACCGAGCAGTACTTC.

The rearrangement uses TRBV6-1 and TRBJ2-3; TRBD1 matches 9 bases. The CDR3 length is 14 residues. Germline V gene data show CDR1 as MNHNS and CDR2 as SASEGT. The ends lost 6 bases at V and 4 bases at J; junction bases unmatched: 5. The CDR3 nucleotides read TGTGCCAGCAGCCAACAGGGGGCATCAGATACGCAGTATTTT. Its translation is CASSQQGASDTQYF.

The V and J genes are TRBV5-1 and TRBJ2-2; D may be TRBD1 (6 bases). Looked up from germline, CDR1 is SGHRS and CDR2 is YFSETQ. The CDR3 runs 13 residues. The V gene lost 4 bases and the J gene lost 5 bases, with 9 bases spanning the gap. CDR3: CASSLGQTGELFF. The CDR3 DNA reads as TGCGCCAGCAGCCTAGGACAGACCGGGGAGCTGTTTTTT.

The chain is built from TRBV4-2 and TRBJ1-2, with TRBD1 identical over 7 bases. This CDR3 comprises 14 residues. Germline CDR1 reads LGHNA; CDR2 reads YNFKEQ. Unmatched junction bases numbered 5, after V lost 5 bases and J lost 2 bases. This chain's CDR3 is CASSSRDSNYGYTF. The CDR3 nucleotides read TGTGCCAGCAGCTCCCGGGACAGCAACTATGGCTACACCTTC.

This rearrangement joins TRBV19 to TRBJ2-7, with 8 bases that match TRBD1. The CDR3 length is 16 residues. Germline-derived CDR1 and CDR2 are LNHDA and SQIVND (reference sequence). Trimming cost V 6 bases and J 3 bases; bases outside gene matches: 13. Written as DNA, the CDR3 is TGTGCCAGTAGACAAGCCGCCGGGACAGGAGACTACGAGCAGTACTTC. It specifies CASRQAAGTGDYEQYF.

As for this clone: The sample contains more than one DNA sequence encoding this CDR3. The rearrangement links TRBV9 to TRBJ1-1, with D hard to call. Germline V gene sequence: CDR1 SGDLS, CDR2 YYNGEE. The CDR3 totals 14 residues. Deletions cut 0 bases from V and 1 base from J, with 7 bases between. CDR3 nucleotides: TGTGCCAGCAGCGTAGGGAGTGGGAACACTGAAGCTTTCTTT. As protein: CASSVGSGNTEAFF.

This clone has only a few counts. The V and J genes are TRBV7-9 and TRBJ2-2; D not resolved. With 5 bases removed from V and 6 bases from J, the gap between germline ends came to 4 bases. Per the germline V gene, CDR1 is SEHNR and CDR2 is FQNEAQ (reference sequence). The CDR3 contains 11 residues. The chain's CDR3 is CASSPAGELFF. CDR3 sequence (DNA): TGTGCCAGCAGCCCGGCCGGGGAGCTGTTTTTT.

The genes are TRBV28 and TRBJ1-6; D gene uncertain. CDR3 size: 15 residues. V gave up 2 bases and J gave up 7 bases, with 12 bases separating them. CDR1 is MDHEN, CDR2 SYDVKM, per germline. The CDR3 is CASSLPRELNSPLHF. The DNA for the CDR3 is TGTGCCAGCAGTTTACCGCGGGAATTAAATTCACCCCTCCACTTT.

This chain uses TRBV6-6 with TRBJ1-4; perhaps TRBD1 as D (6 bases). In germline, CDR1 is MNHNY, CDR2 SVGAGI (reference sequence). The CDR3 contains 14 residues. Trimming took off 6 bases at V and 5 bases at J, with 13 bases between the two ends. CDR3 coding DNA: TGTGCCAGCAGAATACAGGGATCCAATGAAAAACTGTTTTTT. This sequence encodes CASRIQGSNEKLFF.

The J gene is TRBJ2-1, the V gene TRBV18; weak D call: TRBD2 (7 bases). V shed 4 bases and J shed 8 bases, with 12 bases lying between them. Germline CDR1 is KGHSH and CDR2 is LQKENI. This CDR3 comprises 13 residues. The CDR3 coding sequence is TGTGCCAGCTCACAAGGGGGGGCCCATGAGCAGTTCTTC. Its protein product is CASSQGGAHEQFF.

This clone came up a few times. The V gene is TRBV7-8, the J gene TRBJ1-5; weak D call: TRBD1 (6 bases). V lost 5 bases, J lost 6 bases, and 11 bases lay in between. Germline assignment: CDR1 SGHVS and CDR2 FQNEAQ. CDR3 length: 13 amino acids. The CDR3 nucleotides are TGTGCCAGCAGCCCCCCAGGGGTTCAGCCCCAGCATTTT. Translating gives CASSPPGVQPQHF.

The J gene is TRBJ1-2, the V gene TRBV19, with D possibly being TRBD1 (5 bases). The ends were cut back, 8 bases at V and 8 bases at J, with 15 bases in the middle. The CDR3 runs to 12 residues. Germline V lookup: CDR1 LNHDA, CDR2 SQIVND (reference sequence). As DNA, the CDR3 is TGTGCCAGTCGCCTGGGGGGTTTGGGCTACACCTTC. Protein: CASRLGGLGYTF.

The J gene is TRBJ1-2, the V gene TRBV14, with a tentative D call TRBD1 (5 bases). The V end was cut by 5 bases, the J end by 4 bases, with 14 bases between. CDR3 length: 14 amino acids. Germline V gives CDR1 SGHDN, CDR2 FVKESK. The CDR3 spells CASSAPGKSYGYTF. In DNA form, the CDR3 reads TGTGCCAGCAGCGCGCCAGGGAAATCCTATGGCTACACCTTC.

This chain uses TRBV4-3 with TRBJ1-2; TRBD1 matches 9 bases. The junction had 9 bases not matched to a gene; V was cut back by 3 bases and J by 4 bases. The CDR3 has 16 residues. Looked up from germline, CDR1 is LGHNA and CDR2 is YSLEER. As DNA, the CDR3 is TGCGCCAGCAGCCAGGATACAGGGGGCTTTGGCTATGGCTACACCTTC. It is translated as CASSQDTGGFGYGYTF.

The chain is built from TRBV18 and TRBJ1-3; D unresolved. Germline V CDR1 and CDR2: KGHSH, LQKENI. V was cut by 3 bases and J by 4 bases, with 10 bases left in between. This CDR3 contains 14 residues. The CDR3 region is CASSPPTGGNTIYF. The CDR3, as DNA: TGTGCCAGCTCACCCCCGACGGGGGGAAACACCATATATTTT.

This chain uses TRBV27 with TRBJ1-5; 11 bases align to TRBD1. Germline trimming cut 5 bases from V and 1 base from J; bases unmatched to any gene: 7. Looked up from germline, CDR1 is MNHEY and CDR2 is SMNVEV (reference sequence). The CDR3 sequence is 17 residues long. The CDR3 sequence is CASSLGTGGRSNQPQHF. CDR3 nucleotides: TGTGCCAGCAGTCTAGGGACAGGGGGTCGCAGCAATCAGCCCCAGCATTTT.

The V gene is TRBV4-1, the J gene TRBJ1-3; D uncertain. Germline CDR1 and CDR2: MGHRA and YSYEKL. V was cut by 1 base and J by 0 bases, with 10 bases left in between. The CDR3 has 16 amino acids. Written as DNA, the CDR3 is TGCGCCAGCAGCCAAGTCAGGTCCTTCTCTGGAAACACCATATATTTT. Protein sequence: CASSQVRSFSGNTIYF.

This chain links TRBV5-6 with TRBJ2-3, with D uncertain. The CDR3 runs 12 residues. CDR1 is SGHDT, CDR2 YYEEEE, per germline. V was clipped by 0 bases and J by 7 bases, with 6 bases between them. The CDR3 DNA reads TGTGCCAGCAGCTTGGGTGTAAATACGCAGTATTTT. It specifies CASSLGVNTQYF.

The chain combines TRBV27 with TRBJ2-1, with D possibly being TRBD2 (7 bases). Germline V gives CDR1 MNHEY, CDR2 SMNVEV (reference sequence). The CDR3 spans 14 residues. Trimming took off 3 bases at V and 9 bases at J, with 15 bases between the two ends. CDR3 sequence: CASSFDSGGLEQFF. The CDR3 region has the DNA TGTGCCAGCAGTTTTGATTCGGGGGGCCTTGAGCAGTTCTTC.

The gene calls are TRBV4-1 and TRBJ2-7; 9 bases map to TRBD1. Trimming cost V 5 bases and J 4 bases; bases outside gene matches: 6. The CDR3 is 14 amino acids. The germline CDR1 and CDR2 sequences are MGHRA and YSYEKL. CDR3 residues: CASSVDRGRYEQYF. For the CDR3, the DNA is TGCGCCAGCAGCGTAGACAGGGGGAGGTACGAGCAGTACTTC.

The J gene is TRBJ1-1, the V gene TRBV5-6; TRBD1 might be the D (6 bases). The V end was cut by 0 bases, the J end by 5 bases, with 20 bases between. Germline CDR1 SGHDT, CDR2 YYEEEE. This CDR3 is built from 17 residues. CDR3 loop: CASSLGEGGELGTEAFF. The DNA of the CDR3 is TGTGCCAGCAGCTTGGGGGAAGGGGGGGAATTAGGAACTGAAGCTTTCTTT.

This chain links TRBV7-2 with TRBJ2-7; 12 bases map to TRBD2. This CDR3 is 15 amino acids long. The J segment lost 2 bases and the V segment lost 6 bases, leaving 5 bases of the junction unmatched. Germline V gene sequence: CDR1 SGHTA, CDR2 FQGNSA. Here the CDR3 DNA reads TGTGCCAGCAGACATAGGACTAGCGGGACCTACGAGCAGTACTTC. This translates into CASRHRTSGTYEQYF.

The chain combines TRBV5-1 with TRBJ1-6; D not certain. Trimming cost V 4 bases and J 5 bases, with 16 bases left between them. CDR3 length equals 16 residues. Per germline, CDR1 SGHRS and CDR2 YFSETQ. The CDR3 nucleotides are TGCGCCAGCAGCCCGGACCGGGGTACGAATAATTCACCCCTCCACTTT. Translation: CASSPDRGTNNSPLHF. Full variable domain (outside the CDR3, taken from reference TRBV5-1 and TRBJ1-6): KAGVTQTPRYLIKTRGQQVTLSCSPISGHRSVSWYQQTPGQGLQFLFEYFSETQRNKGNFPGRFSGRQFSNSRSEMNVSTLELGDSALYLCASSPDRGTNNSPLHFGNGTRLTVT.

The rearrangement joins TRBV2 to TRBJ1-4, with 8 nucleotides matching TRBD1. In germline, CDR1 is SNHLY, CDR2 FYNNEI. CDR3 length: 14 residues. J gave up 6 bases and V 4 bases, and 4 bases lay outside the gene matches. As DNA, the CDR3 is TGTGCCAGCAGTGTCGACAGGGGTCATGAAAAACTGTTTTTT. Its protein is CASSVDRGHEKLFF.

CDR3 amino acids: CASGDSGHEQFF. The CDR3 DNA is TGCGCCAGCGGGGACTCCGGGCATGAGCAGTTCTTC. The chain combines TRBV10-1 with TRBJ2-1; D might be TRBD2 (6 bases). CDR3 size: 12 residues. The V gene's germline CDR1 is WNHNN and CDR2 SYGVQD (reference sequence). V was trimmed by 8 bases and J by 8 bases, leaving 13 bases between them.

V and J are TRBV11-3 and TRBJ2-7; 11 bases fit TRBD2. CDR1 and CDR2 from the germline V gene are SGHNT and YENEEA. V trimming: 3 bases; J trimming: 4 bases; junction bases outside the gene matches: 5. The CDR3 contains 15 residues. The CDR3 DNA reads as TGTGCCAGCAGCTTTAAGGTAGCGGGGGGGTACGAGCAGTACTTC. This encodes CASSFKVAGGYEQYF.